This T cell receptor beta chain comes out of a study of CD4 T cells in relation to SARS-CoV-2 and coronaviruses. Germline CDR1 LNHDA, CDR2 SQIVND (reference sequence). The V segment lost 5 bases and the J segment 2 bases; nucleotides outside the gene matches: 5. The CDR3 consists of 14 residues. This clone showed up just once. Its matching antigen is unknown. Method: immunoSEQ multiplex PCR; TCRdb's copy keeps in-frame clones and lacks some. Among 35,000 or so clones, more than 65% were seen once, and the ten largest hold roughly 21%. The sequencing input was memory CD4+ T cells from PBMCs, cultured in vitro. V gene TRBV19 combines with J gene TRBJ2-7, with 8 bases identical to TRBD1. This receptor was taken from an adult with COVID-19. The CDR3 DNA reads as TGTGCCAGTAGTCTCCGGGACAGGACCTACGAGCAGTACTTC. This translates into CASSLRDRTYEQYF. Supplemented by reference TRBV19 and TRBJ2-7, the full variable domain reads DGGITQSPKYLFRKEGQNVTLSCEQNLNHDAMYWYRQDPGQGLRLIYYSQIVNDFQKGDIAEGYSVSREKKESFPLTVTSAQKNPTAFYLCASSLRDRTYEQYFGPGTRLTVT.